The next 15 T cell receptor beta chains were all read from a single sample in a study of post-analysis software for immune sequencing data. Broader study findings: In patients, five or six TRBV segments were more frequent than in controls, with TRBV5-6, TRBV5-1 and TRBV20-1 among them.

Tagging with unique molecular identifiers was a feature of the TCR beta cDNA libraries. TCRdb reprocessed the PCR reads via MiXCR and lists one record per CDR3 protein. The sample lists a few hundred thousand distinct CDR3 sequences, approximately 39% occurring once. These TCRs' antigens remain unknown. The sample taken for sequencing was blood. Receptors were obtained from a girl between 2 and 10 years old with multiple sclerosis.

This clonotype was observed many times. The chain carries TRBV3-1 and TRBJ2-3, with TRBD2 identical over 8 bases. The CDR3 has 17 amino acids. Germline CDR1 LGHDT, CDR2 YNNKEL (reference sequence). The ends lost 3 bases at V and 3 bases at J; junction bases unmatched: 11. CDR3 in DNA: TGTGCCAGCAGCCAGTATAGCGGGGTCGCGGGTACAGATACGCAGTATTTT. It codes for CASSQYSGVAGTDTQYF.

The chain has TRBV5-1 and TRBJ1-1, with TRBD1 identical over 11 bases. The V segment lost 4 bases and the J segment 4 bases; nucleotides outside the gene matches: 12. This CDR3 is 17 amino acids long. Looked up from germline, CDR1 is SGHRS and CDR2 is YFSETQ. The CDR3, as DNA: TGCGCCAGCAGCGTACGTTGGACAGGGGGCACCTCCACTGAAGCTTTCTTT. It codes for CASSVRWTGGTSTEAFF.

V gene TRBV20-1 combines with J gene TRBJ1-1; D gene ambiguous. The germline V gene encodes CDR1 DFQATT and CDR2 SNEGSKA (reference sequence). Trimming left V 7 bases short and J 1 base short, with 4 bases between. The CDR3 spans 10 residues. The CDR3 spells CSVGNTEAFF. The CDR3 bases are TGCAGTGTAGGGAACACTGAAGCTTTCTTT.

The V gene is TRBV29-1, the J gene TRBJ1-1; D gene ambiguous. The CDR3 has 12 residues. V was clipped by 4 bases and J by 1 base, with 7 bases between them. Germline assignment: CDR1 SQVTM and CDR2 ANQGSEA. In nucleotides, the CDR3 is TGCAGCGTTGGACCTAGGAACACTGAAGCTTTCTTT. Amino acids: CSVGPRNTEAFF. Full variable domain (outside the CDR3, taken from reference TRBV29-1 and TRBJ1-1): SAVISQKPSRDICQRGTSLTIQCQVDSQVTMMFWYRQQPGQSLTLIATANQGSEATYESGFVIDKFPISRPNLTFSTLTVSNMSPEDSSIYLCSVGPRNTEAFFGQGTRLTVV.

The gene calls are TRBV29-1 and TRBJ1-4, with a possible D match to TRBD1 (5 bases). Trimming shortened V by 4 bases and J by 7 bases, and 13 bases separated the two germline ends. From germline, CDR1 is SQVTM and CDR2 ANQGSEA. The CDR3 covers 13 residues. The CDR3 region is CSVVGDWGEKLFF. CDR3 nucleotides: TGCAGCGTTGTGGGGGACTGGGGTGAAAAACTGTTTTTT.

This chain connects TRBV7-3 to TRBJ2-3; 9 nucleotides agree with TRBD1. V gave up 5 bases and J gave up 1 base; unmatched junction bases: 1. CDR1 and CDR2 from the germline V gene are SGHTA and FQGTGA. The CDR3 totals 14 residues. Written as DNA, the CDR3 is TGTGCCAGCAGCAGGACAGGGGGCACAGATACGCAGTATTTT. Translated, it gives CASSRTGGTDTQYF.

In the case of this clonotype: In this CDR3 the conserved last residue, phenylalanine or tryptophan, is missing, so a read error is likely. The chain recombines TRBV13 with TRBJ2-1; 13 bases are a match to TRBD2. V trimming: 5 bases; J trimming: 8 bases; junction bases outside the gene matches: 6. Germline lookup yields CDR1 PRHDT and CDR2 FYEKMQ (reference sequence). The CDR3 loop spans 15 amino acids. The CDR3 sequence is CASSPGLAGDDEQFC. The CDR3 nucleotides read TGTGCCAGCAGCCCCGGACTAGCGGGAGACGATGAGCAGTTCTGC.

This clonotype was seen a few times. The chain recombines TRBV2 with TRBJ2-7, with D perhaps given as TRBD1 or TRBD2 (5 bases each). Germline CDR1 and CDR2: SNHLY and FYNNEI. The CDR3 length is 13 residues. V dropped 7 bases and J dropped 2 bases, with 12 bases sitting between them. The CDR3 region has the DNA TGTGCCAGCAACGAGAGGGACCCCTACGAGCAGTACTTC. Protein product: CASNERDPYEQYF.

The table lists this clonotype with a few counts. The chain uses TRBV7-8 and TRBJ1-2; a weak D match, TRBD1 (6 bases). Germline loops: CDR1 SGHVS, CDR2 FQNEAQ. The CDR3 loop spans 15 amino acids. V was pared by 1 base and J by 7 bases, with 16 bases between. The CDR3 here is CASSLVTQGYSGYTF. The CDR3 DNA reads TGTGCCAGCAGCTTAGTCACACAGGGTTACTCTGGCTACACCTTC.

This clonotype was counted only a few times. V and J are TRBV7-8 and TRBJ2-4; D possibly corresponds to TRBD2 (7 bases). The V and J ends lost 4 bases and 7 bases respectively, with 14 bases between them. The germline gives CDR1 SGHVS, CDR2 FQNEAQ. The CDR3 sequence is 14 residues long. This chain's CDR3 is CASSSGGRSNIQYF. CDR3 nucleotide sequence: TGTGCCAGCAGCTCCGGGGGGCGATCTAACATTCAGTACTTC.

The chain links TRBV7-3 to TRBJ2-5, with TRBD1 identical over 7 bases. From germline, CDR1 is SGHTA and CDR2 FQGTGA. V dropped 4 bases and J dropped 11; count of bases not matched to a gene: 10. CDR3 length: 13 amino acids. The CDR3 DNA is TGTGCCAGCAGCTCCAACAGGGGCAATGAGCAGTACTTC. It specifies CASSSNRGNEQYF.

This clonotype has more than one count but fewer than ten. The rearrangement joins TRBV5-1 to TRBJ2-4, with D unclear. The CDR3 totals 17 residues. Germline V gene sequence: CDR1 SGHRS, CDR2 YFSETQ. The V and J ends lost 4 bases and 3 bases respectively, with 20 bases between them. CDR3 bases: TGCGCCAGCAGCCCGGAGAGTCTAGAGGCTGTCAAAAACATTCAGTACTTC. Translation: CASSPESLEAVKNIQYF.

J is TRBJ1-2 and V is TRBV13, with D possibly TRBD1 on 5 matching bases. Germline V CDR1 and CDR2: PRHDT, FYEKMQ (reference sequence). V was pared by 3 bases and J by 3 bases, with 11 bases between. The CDR3 covers 14 residues. CDR3 residues: CASSFHRPDYGYTF. CDR3 DNA sequence: TGTGCCAGCAGCTTCCACAGGCCCGACTATGGCTACACCTTC. The entire variable domain, with the rest obtained from reference TRBV13 and TRBJ1-2, is as follows: AAGVIQSPRHLIKEKRETATLKCYPIPRHDTVYWYQQGPGQDPQFLISFYEKMQSDKGSIPDRFSAQQFSDYHSELNMSSLELGDSALYFCASSFHRPDYGYTFGSGTRLTVV.

A few counts support this clonotype. CDR3 sequence (DNA): TGTGCCAGCAGCCAAGCACAGGGGTATAATTCACCCCTCCACTTT. Protein sequence: CASSQAQGYNSPLHF. The chain joins TRBV14 to TRBJ1-6, with 7 bases identical to TRBD1. This CDR3 has 15 residues. The junction had 1 base not matched to a gene; V was cut back by 1 base and J by 4 bases. In germline, CDR1 is SGHDN, CDR2 FVKESK.

The V call is TRBV20-1, the J call TRBJ1-5; D is perhaps TRBD1 (6 bases). Germline CDR1 is DFQATT and CDR2 is SNEGSKA (reference sequence). Trimming shortened V by 4 bases and J by 0 bases, and 10 bases separated the two germline ends. The CDR3 runs 14 residues. CDR3: CSAINRVSNQPQHF. CDR3 DNA sequence: TGCAGTGCTATAAACAGGGTTAGCAATCAGCCCCAGCATTTT.